The sequence of this TCR beta chain was determined in a study of T cell repertoires in cytomegalovirus infection. The wider study: TCR beta signatures that were public indicated CMV infection and matching HLA type. Overall study results and limits: Clonotypes of TCR beta that were HLA-C-restricted and CMV-specific dominated the ex vivo response. Summed frequency of shared TCR beta families picked out CMV carriers who also had the relevant HLA.

CDR1 and CDR2 (germline): SGHRS, YFSETQ. The CDR3 consists of 16 residues. J gave up 7 bases and V 4 bases, and 11 bases lay outside the gene matches. MiXCR, run by TCRdb on the reads, gives a single entry per CDR3 protein. The sample carries 250,000 to 300,000 distinct CDR3 sequences, about 13% recorded once. On this clonotype itself: Its specificity is unknown.

The sample was PBMCs. The chain is built from TRBV5-1 and TRBJ2-2; 9 bases fit TRBD2. This TCR was recovered from a human donor in good health (CMV status not recorded). Some clones in this sample may be carry-over from other donors' samples. The CDR3 DNA reads as TGCGCCAGCAGCCATAGCGGGAGAAGGCAGGTCGGGGAGCTGTTTTTT. This sequence encodes CASSHSGRRQVGELFF.